This TCR beta chain was observed in a study of technical replicates of blood from a handful of donors. Method: immunoSEQ multiplex PCR; TCRdb's copy keeps in-frame clones and lacks some. The profile shows 65,000 to 95,000 clones, 93% of them singletons. J gave up 3 bases and V 8 bases, and 4 bases lay outside the gene matches. CDR3 length: 12 residues. Germline assignment: CDR1 LNHDA and CDR2 SQIVND (reference sequence). The J gene is TRBJ2-7, the V gene TRBV19, with 7 bases aligning to TRBD1. Material: T cells isolated from PBMCs. The TCR originated in a human donor in good health. The CDR3 DNA reads as TGTGCCAGTGCCCGGGACAGCTACGAGCAGTACTTC. Its translation is CASARDSYEQYF.